Each of the 17 T cell receptor beta chains below was sequenced from the same sample in a study. TCRdb itself ran the RT-PCR reads through MiXCR, one entry per CDR3 protein. The sample shows about 680,000 distinct CDR3 sequences, approximately 15% of them seen only once. Sequenced sample: memory CD4+ T cells from blood. These TCRs come from a female donor in good health, serving as a healthy control.

This clonotype was seen more than once but under ten times. The chain has TRBV10-3 and TRBJ2-2, with unresolved D. The germline V gene has CDR1 ENHRY and CDR2 SYGVKD. This CDR3 comprises 13 residues. V shed 3 bases and J shed 4 bases, with 6 bases lying between them. The CDR3 DNA reads as TGTGCCATCAGTGACGGACGCACCGGGGAGCTGTTTTTT. It encodes CAISDGRTGELFF.

This clonotype was observed a handful of times. The J gene is TRBJ2-3, the V gene TRBV7-8; TRBD2 matches 8 bases. CDR3 size: 19 residues. Losses at the gene ends were 5 bases for V and 2 bases for J; bases not matched to a gene: 18. Looked up from germline, CDR1 is SGHVS and CDR2 is FQNEAQ. The CDR3 region is CASSPRLERERNPTDTQYF. In DNA form, the CDR3 reads TGTGCCAGCAGCCCCAGACTCGAGCGGGAGAGGAACCCCACAGATACGCAGTATTTT.

This clonotype was seen at least ten times. The chain carries TRBV10-3 and TRBJ2-1; TRBD1 might be the D (5 bases). Germline V gives CDR1 ENHRY, CDR2 SYGVKD. The CDR3 runs to 12 residues. V lost 9 bases and J lost 7, with 13 bases in between. CDR3 sequence reads: CAIAGMGNEQFF. The CDR3 DNA sequence: TGTGCCATAGCAGGGATGGGAAATGAGCAGTTCTTC.

The sample holds a few counts of this clonotype. The DNA of the CDR3 is TGTGCCACCAGTGTCCCTGGGTACAATGAGCAGTTCTTC. This gives the protein CATSVPGYNEQFF. V usage is TRBV24-1 and J usage is TRBJ2-1; no clear D. This CDR3 has 13 residues. Germline V gene data show CDR1 as KGHDR and CDR2 as SFDVKD. V lost 5 bases and J 4 bases, leaving 8 bases between the germline ends.

This clonotype has at least ten counts. The chain has TRBV12-3 or TRBV12-4 and TRBJ2-5; TRBD2 might be the D (6 bases). V was clipped by 8 bases and J by 4 bases, with 17 bases between them. The CDR3 has 14 amino acids. CDR3 sequence (DNA): TGTGCCAGCGGCCTCTGGGGGGTCGCAGAGACCCAGTACTTC. Protein product: CASGLWGVAETQYF.

This clonotype occurred many times. The V call is TRBV5-1, the J call TRBJ2-1; TRBD2 matches at 13 bases. The CDR3 length is 14 residues. Germline lookup yields CDR1 SGHRS and CDR2 YFSETQ. The trim removed 6 bases at V and 7 bases at J, leaving 4 bases unmatched. The CDR3 DNA follows: TGCGCCAGCACCTGGACTAGCGGGAGTAATGAGCAGTTCTTC. Protein sequence: CASTWTSGSNEQFF.

This clonotype has at least ten counts. Germline and junction disagree at one end, which may indicate a read error. This rearrangement joins TRBV5-1 to TRBJ2-1; 8 bases agree with TRBD1. The length of the CDR3 is 15 residues. Germline CDR1 reads SGHRS; CDR2 reads YFSETQ. CDR3 region: CASSLSGGTYNEQFF. The CDR3 DNA follows: TGTGCCAGCAGTTTATCAGGGGGCACCTACAATGAGCAGTTCTTC.

The chain is built from TRBV20-1 and TRBJ2-7; D gene uncertain. CDR3 length: 11 residues. Germline CDR1 DFQATT, CDR2 SNEGSKA (reference sequence). V was clipped by 7 bases and J by 7 bases, with 14 bases between them. In DNA form, the CDR3 reads TGCAGTGTAAATTACCGGTGGGAGCAGTACTTC. Translated, it gives CSVNYRWEQYF.

This clonotype has a count of ten or more. V usage is TRBV20-1 and J usage is TRBJ1-1; D gene uncertain. V lost 2 bases and J lost 5, with 12 bases in between. Germline values: CDR1 DFQATT, CDR2 SNEGSKA (reference sequence). The CDR3 extends over 13 amino acids. The CDR3 nucleotides are TGCAGTGCTAGATTGCCAACCGGGACTGAAGCTTTCTTT. This sequence encodes CSARLPTGTEAFF.

The table lists this clonotype with many counts. The chain combines TRBV5-1 with TRBJ2-2, with D possibly being TRBD2 (5 bases). Trimming left V 5 bases short and J 1 base short, with 12 bases between. The germline V gene encodes CDR1 SGHRS and CDR2 YFSETQ. This CDR3 region has 15 residues. CDR3 amino acids: CASSPGNLNTGELFF. DNA for the CDR3: TGCGCCAGCAGTCCCGGGAACCTGAACACCGGGGAGCTGTTTTTT.

This clonotype was picked up a small number of times. This chain connects TRBV12-3 or TRBV12-4 to TRBJ1-5; 12 bases fit TRBD1. There are 16 residues in the CDR3. The ends lost 6 bases at V and 3 bases at J; junction bases unmatched: 6. The CDR3 region has the DNA TGTGCCAGCAGGGCCGGGACAGGGGGCCCCAATCAGCCCCAGCATTTT. It specifies CASRAGTGGPNQPQHF.

This clonotype was detected a few times. The V gene is TRBV6-1, the J gene TRBJ1-2; TRBD1 is a possible D gene (6 bases). Germline V gives CDR1 MNHNS, CDR2 SASEGT. The CDR3 runs to 14 residues. The V end was cut by 4 bases, the J end by 1 base, with 10 bases between. CDR3 bases: TGTGCCAGCAGTGCCACAGGGAATAACTATGGCTACACCTTC. Translating gives CASSATGNNYGYTF.

The gene calls are TRBV7-2 and TRBJ2-7, with D possibly matching TRBD1 (5 bases). Germline V gene sequence: CDR1 SGHTA, CDR2 FQGNSA. Trimming removed 5 bases at V and 6 bases at J, with 14 bases between. The CDR3 consists of 13 residues. CDR3 sequence: CASSPSRVREQYF. CDR3 nucleotides: TGTGCCAGCAGCCCTTCCAGGGTCCGCGAGCAGTACTTC.

This clonotype appeared many times. The chain combines TRBV5-1 with TRBJ2-7; possibly TRBD2 for D (5 bases). Looked up from germline, CDR1 is SGHRS and CDR2 is YFSETQ. V lost 0 bases and J lost 0, with 13 bases in between. CDR3 length: 16 residues. CDR3 protein: CASSLGPSGLSYEQYF. CDR3 bases: TGCGCCAGCAGCTTGGGGCCCAGCGGTCTCTCCTACGAGCAGTACTTC. The whole variable domain, remainder taken from reference TRBV5-1 and TRBJ2-7, is KAGVTQTPRYLIKTRGQQVTLSCSPISGHRSVSWYQQTPGQGLQFLFEYFSETQRNKGNFPGRFSGRQFSNSRSEMNVSTLELGDSALYLCASSLGPSGLSYEQYFGPGTRLTVT.

This clonotype occurred a few times. This chain's CDR3 is CASSLESRTGELFF. The CDR3 DNA follows: TGTGCCAGCAGCTTAGAATCTCGTACCGGGGAGCTGTTTTTT. The V and J genes are TRBV11-1 and TRBJ2-2; D not resolved. The CDR3 totals 14 residues. Per germline, CDR1 SGHAT and CDR2 FQDESV (reference sequence). The V and J ends lost 1 base and 5 bases respectively, with 8 bases between them.

The chain combines TRBV20-1 with TRBJ2-7, with 7 bases lining up with TRBD1. Looked up from germline, CDR1 is DFQATT and CDR2 is SNEGSKA (reference sequence). The CDR3 sequence is 13 residues long. V lost 3 bases and J lost 3; bases outside the gene matches: 5. In DNA form, the CDR3 reads TGCAGTGCTAGGGGGACAGTCTACTACGAGCAGTACTTC. Its protein product is CSARGTVYYEQYF.

CDR3 sequence (DNA): TGTGCCAGCAGCCCCAATGGGAGAAGCACAGATACGCAGTATTTT. Its translation is CASSPNGRSTDTQYF. J is TRBJ2-3 and V is TRBV7-3; D might be TRBD2 (5 bases). This CDR3 contains 15 residues. In germline, CDR1 is SGHTA, CDR2 FQGTGA. V was clipped by 5 bases and J by 0 bases, with 12 bases between them.